This T cell receptor (beta chain) was sequenced in a study of T cell responses to AZD1222 COVID-19 vaccine. Study-level points and caveats: Within unmutated variant regions lay the reported targets of nearly half of spike-specific TCRs. Spike-specific TCR repertoires showed rising breadth and depth after two AZD1222 doses. White British donors predominated, females outnumbered males, and clonal diversity was possibly underestimated.

This clone appeared a few times. Antigen: not known. Using immunoSEQ multiplex PCR, the repertoire was profiled, and TCRdb retains in-frame clones only, with some absent. The sample contains 100,000 or so clones, 70% to 90% of which appear only once. This CDR3 contains 15 residues. Trimming left V 3 bases short and J 5 bases short, with 16 bases between. From germline, CDR1 is SEHNR and CDR2 FQNEAQ (reference sequence). The material was peripheral blood, obtained on day 0 of AZD1222 vaccination. The sequence came from an adult in good health. This rearrangement joins TRBV7-9 to TRBJ2-5, with a possible D match to TRBD1 (6 bases). The CDR3 reads CASSFGQLGGETQYF. The CDR3 bases are TGTGCCAGCAGCTTCGGACAGCTGGGTGGGGAGACCCAGTACTTC.